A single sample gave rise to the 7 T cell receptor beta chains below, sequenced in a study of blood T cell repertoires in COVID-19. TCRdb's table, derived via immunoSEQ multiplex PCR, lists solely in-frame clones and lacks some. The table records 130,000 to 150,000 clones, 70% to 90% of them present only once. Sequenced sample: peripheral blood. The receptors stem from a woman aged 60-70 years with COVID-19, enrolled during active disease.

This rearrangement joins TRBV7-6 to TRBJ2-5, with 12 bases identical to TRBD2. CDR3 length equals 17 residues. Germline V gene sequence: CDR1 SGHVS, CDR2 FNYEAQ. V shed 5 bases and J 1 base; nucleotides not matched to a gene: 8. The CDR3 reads CASSHFRLAGAQETQYF. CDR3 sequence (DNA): TGTGCCAGCAGCCATTTTCGACTAGCGGGGGCCCAAGAGACCCAGTACTTC. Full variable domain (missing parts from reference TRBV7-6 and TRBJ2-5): GAGVSQSPRYKVTKRGQDVALRCDPISGHVSLYWYRQALGQGPEFLTYFNYEAQQDKSGLPNDRFSAERPEGSISTLTIQRTEQRDSAMYRCASSHFRLAGAQETQYFGPGTRLLVL.

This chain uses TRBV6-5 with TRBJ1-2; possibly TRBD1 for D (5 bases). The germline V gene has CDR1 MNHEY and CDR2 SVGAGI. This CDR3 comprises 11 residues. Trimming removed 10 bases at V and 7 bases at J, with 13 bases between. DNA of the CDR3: TGTGCCACCGAAAGGGGAGGTGGCTACACCTTC. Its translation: CATERGGGYTF.

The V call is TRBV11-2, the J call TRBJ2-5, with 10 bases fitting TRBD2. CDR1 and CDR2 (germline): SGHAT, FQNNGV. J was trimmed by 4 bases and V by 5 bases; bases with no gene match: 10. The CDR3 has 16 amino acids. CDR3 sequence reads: CASSLGSGGAGETQYF. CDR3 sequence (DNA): TGTGCCAGCAGCCTCGGCAGCGGGGGGGCGGGAGAGACCCAGTACTTC.

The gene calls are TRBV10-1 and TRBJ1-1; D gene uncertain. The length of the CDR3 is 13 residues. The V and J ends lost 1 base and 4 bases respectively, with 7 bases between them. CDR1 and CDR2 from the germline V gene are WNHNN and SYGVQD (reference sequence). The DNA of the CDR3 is TGCGCCAGCAGTGAGTACCGACTCACTGAAGCTTTCTTT. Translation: CASSEYRLTEAFF.

The chain's CDR3 is CASSPPGGPSYEQYF. DNA for the CDR3: TGTGCCAGCAGTCCTCCAGGGGGCCCTTCCTACGAGCAGTACTTC. V gene TRBV6-6 combines with J gene TRBJ2-7, with TRBD1 matching over 8 bases. This CDR3 comprises 15 residues. With 5 bases clipped from V and 1 base from J, the junction kept 7 bases outside the gene matches. CDR1 MNHNY and CDR2 SVGAGI come from the germline V gene (reference sequence).

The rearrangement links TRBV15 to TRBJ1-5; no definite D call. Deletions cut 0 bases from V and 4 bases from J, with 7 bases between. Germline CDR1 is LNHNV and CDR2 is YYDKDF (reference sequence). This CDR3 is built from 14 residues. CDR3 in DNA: TGTGCCACCAGCAGAGACCCCGAGAATCAGCCCCAGCATTTT. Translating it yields CATSRDPENQPQHF. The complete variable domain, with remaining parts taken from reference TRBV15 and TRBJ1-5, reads DAMVIQNPRYQVTQFGKPVTLSCSQTLNHNVMYWYQQKSSQAPKLLFHYYDKDFNNEADTPDNFQSRRPNTSFCFLDIRSPGLGDTAMYLCATSRDPENQPQHFGDGTRLSIL.

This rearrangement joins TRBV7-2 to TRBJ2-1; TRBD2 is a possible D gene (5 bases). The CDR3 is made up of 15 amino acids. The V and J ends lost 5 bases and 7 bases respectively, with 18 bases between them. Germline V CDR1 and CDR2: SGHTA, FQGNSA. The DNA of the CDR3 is TGTGCCAGCAGCGCGAGCGCGCCCGGGGTTAATGAGCAGTTCTTC. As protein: CASSASAPGVNEQFF. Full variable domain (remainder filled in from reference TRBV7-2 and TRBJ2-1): GAGVSQSPSNKVTEKGKDVELRCDPISGHTALYWYRQSLGQGLEFLIYFQGNSAPDKSGLPSDRFSAERTGGSVSTLTIQRTQQEDSAVYLCASSASAPGVNEQFFGPGTRLTVL.